This is a list of T cell receptor beta chains from one sample in a study of T-cell memory formation after mild COVID-19. TCRdb fed the 5' RACE reads into MiXCR, producing one record per CDR3 protein. The repertoire has about 470,000 distinct CDR3 sequences, 15% to 20% of them found once; the top ten carry 9% to 15%. The sequencing input was PBMCs or a T cell subset sorted from them (not recorded which). The receptors originated from an adult woman who had mild COVID-19 (a few samples of this study predate the infection). Cell type and time point are not known. Both conserved end residues are trimmed from each CDR3. The order of the fields is CDR3 length, V gene, J gene, CDR3 protein.

len: 13; v_gene: TRBV7-9; j_gene: TRBJ1-4; CDR3aa: ASSLGDRVGEKLF
len: 13; v_gene: TRBV2; j_gene: TRBJ1-4; CDR3aa: ASSAPRDDNEKLF
len: 13; v_gene: TRBV2; j_gene: TRBJ1-4; CDR3aa: ASRPYRATNEKLF
len: 12; v_gene: TRBV19; j_gene: TRBJ2-2; CDR3aa: ASSPQTLTGELF
len: 13; v_gene: TRBV12-5; j_gene: TRBJ2-3; CDR3aa: ASGRPTSGADTQY
len: 12; v_gene: TRBV6-5; j_gene: TRBJ1-5; CDR3aa: ASSSTGLYQPQH
len: 11; v_gene: TRBV29-1; j_gene: TRBJ2-3; CDR3aa: SVAGGGTDTQY
len: 17; v_gene: TRBV13; j_gene: TRBJ1-2; CDR3aa: ASSLVGAFRGNVNYGYT
len: 14; v_gene: TRBV5-1; j_gene: TRBJ2-5; CDR3aa: ASSIGLAGGEETQY
len: 13; v_gene: TRBV12-3/TRBV12-4; j_gene: TRBJ2-1; CDR3aa: ASTLRGRVYNEQF
len: 12; v_gene: TRBV24-1; j_gene: TRBJ2-7; CDR3aa: ATSDASGAYEQY